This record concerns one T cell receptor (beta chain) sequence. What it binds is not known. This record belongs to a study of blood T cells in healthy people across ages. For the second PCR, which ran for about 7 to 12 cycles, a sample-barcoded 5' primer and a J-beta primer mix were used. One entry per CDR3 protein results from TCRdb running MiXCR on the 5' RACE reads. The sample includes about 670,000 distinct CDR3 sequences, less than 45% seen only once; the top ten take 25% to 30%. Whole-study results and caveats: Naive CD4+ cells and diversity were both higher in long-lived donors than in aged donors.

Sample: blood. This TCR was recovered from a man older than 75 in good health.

As DNA, the CDR3 is TGTGCCAGCAGTTTTCGGGCAGGGGTAATCTACGAGCAGTACTTC. The encoded protein is CASSFRAGVIYEQYF. The chain joins TRBV12-3 or TRBV12-4 to TRBJ2-7, with TRBD1 as a possible D gene (6 bases). The V gene lost 3 bases and the J gene lost 3 bases, with 15 bases spanning the gap. This CDR3 has 15 residues.